The source of this TCR beta chain is a study of CD8 T cells in Susac syndrome. The RNA input was about 0.5 to 1 ug, and it was reverse transcribed with random hexamers. In TCRdb, the immunoSEQ multiplex PCR reads were re-called with MiXCR into one record per CDR3 protein. The data show 65,000 to 90,000 distinct CDR3 sequences, over 85% seen once. Negative magnetic isolation gave CD8+ and CD4+ cells; FACS enriched CD8+ TEMRA. V lost 7 bases, J lost 3 bases, and 3 bases stayed unmatched. In germline, CDR1 is KGHDR, CDR2 SFDVKD. CDR3 length: 13 amino acids. The source is a human donor with multiple sclerosis. Material: CD8+ T cells from PBMCs. J is TRBJ2-5 and V is TRBV24-1; TRBD1 matches at 8 bases. In nucleotides, the CDR3 is TGTGCCACCAGAGGGACAGGCGAAGAGACCCAGTACTTC. Its protein is CATRGTGEETQYF.